This record concerns one T cell receptor beta chain sequence. Regarding time point: pretreatment peripheral blood. Trimming left V 5 bases short and J 1 base short, with 15 bases between. Germline V gene sequence: CDR1 MDHEN, CDR2 SYDVKM. CDR3 size: 16 residues. This sample stems from a study of PD-L1 blockade in urothelial cancer. TCRdb keeps only in-frame clones here, not all; method: immunoSEQ multiplex PCR. The table has tens of thousands of clones, almost 90% seen once. V gene TRBV28 combines with J gene TRBJ2-1, with TRBD1 as a possible D gene (5 bases). The sample was PBMCs, taken around atezolizumab (anti-PD-L1) treatment. The clonotype comes from a man between 60 and 70 years old with urothelial cancer. CDR3 bases: TGTGCCAGCAGTCCACCTCGACAGCGTTCCTACAATGAGCAGTTCTTC. It yields the protein CASSPPRQRSYNEQFF. Full variable domain (rest looked up from reference TRBV28 and TRBJ2-1): DVKVTQSSRYLVKRTGEKVFLECVQDMDHENMFWYRQDPGLGLRLIYFSYDVKMKEKGDIPEGYSVSREKKERFSLILESASTNQTSMYLCASSPPRQRSYNEQFFGPGTRLTVL.